The present entry profiles one T cell receptor beta chain with its context. Its antigen is undetermined. As to time point: baseline, week 1 (first vaccination visit). This sample's treatment: pre-vaccination baseline after standard-of-care therapy. Astrocytomas that were new, WHO grade 3 or 4, IDH1-mutant and ATRX-lost were present in the donors. The data were taken from a study of a mutant IDH1 vaccine in newly diagnosed glioma. General study results and limits: Changes to the top peripheral T cell clonotypes appeared unrelated to pseudoprogression.

Germline CDR1 SGHNT, CDR2 YYREEE (reference sequence). The CDR3 contains 18 residues. The ends lost 0 bases at V and 0 bases at J; junction bases unmatched: 5. This table comes from immunoSEQ multiplex PCR, and its TCRdb copy is limited to in-frame clones, with some not included. The sample contains about 98,000 clones, about 90% of which appear only once. The sequenced sample was PBMCs, obtained from a glioma patient treated with radiotherapy, temozolomide or both. The chain has TRBV5-4 and TRBJ2-1, with 11 bases lining up with TRBD2. This receptor was obtained from a woman aged 50 to 65 with glioma. The CDR3 DNA sequence: TGTGCCAGCAGCTTGGGACTAGCGGGACCTGTCTCCTACAATGAGCAGTTCTTC. This translates into CASSLGLAGPVSYNEQFF.